The following is a TCR beta chain sequence with its context. Its antigen remains unknown. This CDR3 is missing its conserved last phenylalanine or tryptophan, likely due to a read error. These data belong to a study of T cell repertoires in cytomegalovirus infection. Study-level information: Based on public TCR beta signatures, there were indications of CMV infection and of a matching HLA type.

MiXCR, applied by TCRdb to the reads, yields one record per CDR3 protein. The table records about 7,500 distinct CDR3 sequences, less than 70% of them present only once. The sequenced sample consisted of PBMCs, sequenced either directly or after in vitro stimulation (not recorded which). This clonotype was sampled from a human donor in good health (CMV status not recorded). Some clones in this sample may be carry-over from other donors' samples.

The CDR3 region is CASIQDRLTGAYTC. CDR3 bases: TGCGCCAGCATCCAAGATCGGCTTACGGGGGCCTACACCTGC. The chain carries TRBV4-1 and TRBJ1-2; D may be TRBD1 (6 bases). Germline CDR1 reads MGHRA; CDR2 reads YSYEKL. The CDR3 totals 14 residues.